Listed here are 29 T cell receptor beta chains from one sample, sequenced in a study of blood T cell repertoires in COVID-19. Some clones are missing from TCRdb's copy, which holds only in-frame ones; the method was immunoSEQ multiplex PCR. The table shows 150,000 to 200,000 clones, with less than 85% occurring only once. Sequenced material: peripheral blood. The source of these receptors is a human donor with acute or convalescent COVID-19. The donor label of this sample is uncertain.

Ten or more counts support this clone. The gene calls are TRBV2 and TRBJ2-3; D is perhaps TRBD2 (6 bases). Germline V gives CDR1 SNHLY, CDR2 FYNNEI. The CDR3 runs to 15 residues. V lost 6 bases and J 2 bases, leaving 15 bases between the germline ends. CDR3 coding DNA: TGTGCCAGCAGAGCCGGGACGGGGGTCACAGATACGCAGTATTTT. It is translated as CASRAGTGVTDTQYF.

This chain joins TRBV3-1 (or the pseudogene TRBV3-2) and TRBJ2-1; D perhaps matches TRBD1 (6 bases). Germline assignment: CDR1 LGHDT and CDR2 YNNKEL (reference sequence). The CDR3 is made up of 14 amino acids. V lost 4 bases to trimming and J lost 5 bases, with 12 bases between them. This chain's CDR3 is CASSLRTANNEQFF. CDR3 nucleotides: TGTGCCAGCAGCCTCAGGACAGCGAACAATGAGCAGTTCTTC.

The CDR3 reads CASSLIGSGYSNQPQHF. The DNA for the CDR3 is TGTGCCAGCAGCTTGATAGGATCGGGATATAGCAATCAGCCCCAGCATTTT. This chain connects TRBV5-5 to TRBJ1-5; D call uncertain. The ends were cut back, 1 base at V and 0 bases at J, with 14 bases in the middle. The germline CDR1 and CDR2 sequences are SGHKS and YYEKEE (reference sequence). The CDR3 has 17 amino acids.

The chain combines TRBV4-1 with TRBJ2-2; 10 nucleotides match TRBD1. The V gene end was trimmed by 6 bases and the J gene end by 6 bases; junction bases not matched to a gene: 7. In germline, CDR1 is MGHRA, CDR2 YSYEKL. This CDR3 spans 15 amino acids. CDR3 coding DNA: TGCGCCAGCAGGCCCGGGACAGGGGCGTCCGGGGAGCTGTTTTTT. It codes for CASRPGTGASGELFF.

J is TRBJ1-2 and V is TRBV25-1; maybe TRBD1 (6 bases). Deletions cut 2 bases from V and 8 bases from J, with 12 bases between. Germline V gene sequence: CDR1 MGHDK, CDR2 SYGVNS. The CDR3 is 13 residues long. CDR3 region: CASSEAWGQGYTF. In DNA, the CDR3 is TGTGCCAGCAGTGAAGCCTGGGGGCAGGGCTACACCTTC.

The chain has TRBV5-1 and TRBJ2-1; weak D call: TRBD1 (7 bases). The CDR3 length is 15 residues. With 6 bases removed from V and 7 bases from J, the gap between germline ends came to 20 bases. Germline loops: CDR1 SGHRS, CDR2 YFSETQ. The chain's CDR3 is CASTPIRGVGNEQFF. The CDR3 bases are TGCGCCAGCACCCCCATCAGGGGGGTCGGGAATGAGCAGTTCTTC.

The chain has TRBV6-5 and TRBJ2-7, with D possibly TRBD2 on 6 matching bases. Trimming pared 6 bases from V and 2 bases from J, leaving 17 bases between. The CDR3 is 15 residues long. Germline V CDR1 and CDR2: MNHEY, SVGAGI. DNA for the CDR3: TGTGCCAGCAGCCTGAGGAGGGACCGAACCTACGAGCAGTACTTC. The encoded protein is CASSLRRDRTYEQYF.

J is TRBJ2-3 and V is TRBV9; 7 positions match TRBD1. The CDR3 is 15 amino acids. J was trimmed by 2 bases and V by 3 bases; bases with no gene match: 6. Germline assignment: CDR1 SGDLS and CDR2 YYNGEE. The CDR3 loop reads CASSAQGVNTDTQYF. The CDR3 coding sequence is TGTGCCAGCAGCGCCCAGGGGGTAAACACAGATACGCAGTATTTT.

The chain carries TRBV29-1 and TRBJ1-2; 10 nucleotides line up with TRBD1. The germline CDR1 and CDR2 sequences are SQVTM and ANQGSEA. J lost 7 bases, V lost 3 bases, and 5 bases had no gene match. CDR3 size: 13 residues. The CDR3 region is CSVDPGQGLGYTF. DNA for the CDR3: TGCAGCGTTGATCCGGGACAGGGGCTTGGCTACACCTTC.

This chain links TRBV7-9 with TRBJ1-1, with D unclear. V was clipped by 5 bases and J by 5 bases, with 9 bases between them. This CDR3 comprises 12 residues. Germline loops: CDR1 SEHNR, CDR2 FQNEAQ (reference sequence). CDR3 DNA: TGTGCCAGCAGCCCCCGACAAACTGAAGCTTTCTTT. This gives the protein CASSPRQTEAFF.

The gene calls are TRBV6-5 and TRBJ2-5; 9 bases match TRBD1. The CDR3 contains 14 residues. V was clipped by 2 bases and J by 4 bases; unmatched bases: 2. CDR1 is MNHEY and CDR2 is SVGAGI in the germline V gene. The CDR3, as DNA: TGTGCCAGCAGTTACGCACAGGGGGCAGAGACCCAGTACTTC. Translating gives CASSYAQGAETQYF.

The chain joins TRBV5-1 to TRBJ2-7; D unresolved. This CDR3 has 14 residues. Germline values: CDR1 SGHRS, CDR2 YFSETQ. Trimming removed 0 bases from V and 2 bases from J, with 9 bases in between. In nucleotides, the CDR3 is TGCGCCAGCAGCTTGGTATCGGGTCCCTACGAGCAGTACTTC. This translates into CASSLVSGPYEQYF.

The table lists this clone with a few counts. V gene TRBV14 combines with J gene TRBJ1-1; D ambiguous. CDR3 length: 15 amino acids. Germline values: CDR1 SGHDN, CDR2 FVKESK. The V end lost 4 bases, the J end lost 1 base, and 13 bases lay between the germline ends. CDR3 nucleotides: TGTGCCAGCAGCCCTTACCCCCCAGGGAACACTGAAGCTTTCTTT. Encoded protein: CASSPYPPGNTEAFF. The full variable domain, its missing parts supplied by reference TRBV14 and TRBJ1-1, is EAGVTQFPSHSVIEKGQTVTLRCDPISGHDNLYWYRRVMGKEIKFLLHFVKESKQDESGMPNNRFLAERTGGTYSTLKVQPAELEDSGVYFCASSPYPPGNTEAFFGQGTRLTVV.

The genes are TRBV30 and TRBJ1-6; 7 bases are shared with TRBD1. The V segment lost 8 bases and the J segment 8 bases; nucleotides outside the gene matches: 9. CDR1 GTSNPN and CDR2 SVGIG come from the germline V gene (reference sequence). The CDR3 runs to 13 residues. The CDR3 region has the DNA TGTGCCACAAACAGGGGTCAGCATTCACCCCTCCACTTT. Its protein is CATNRGQHSPLHF.

The gene calls are TRBV24-1 and TRBJ2-1; TRBD1 aligns across 7 bases. Germline assignment: CDR1 KGHDR and CDR2 SFDVKD. V lost 1 base and J lost 4; bases outside the gene matches: 9. This CDR3 region has 17 residues. The CDR3 spells CATSDLFDRAGYNEQFF. CDR3 DNA: TGTGCCACCAGTGATTTATTTGACAGGGCTGGGTACAATGAGCAGTTCTTC.

The rearrangement uses TRBV19 and TRBJ2-2; D may be TRBD2 (5 bases). The germline V gene encodes CDR1 LNHDA and CDR2 SQIVND (reference sequence). The CDR3 has 12 residues. Trimming took 5 bases from V and 4 from J, leaving 5 bases between them. The CDR3 protein is CASSEGTGELFF. DNA of the CDR3: TGTGCCAGTAGTGAGGGCACCGGGGAGCTGTTTTTT.

This rearrangement joins TRBV19 to TRBJ1-6, with no clear D. Germline CDR1 LNHDA, CDR2 SQIVND (reference sequence). This CDR3 is 12 amino acids long. The V gene lost 9 bases and the J gene lost 9 bases, with 12 bases spanning the gap. The CDR3 here is CASGIISSPLHF. The CDR3 bases are TGTGCCAGCGGGATCATAAGTTCACCCCTCCACTTT.

This sequence joins TRBV12-3 or TRBV12-4 and TRBJ1-1; TRBD1 is a possible D gene (6 bases). This CDR3 is built from 13 residues. Trimming removed 6 bases at V and 4 bases at J, with 12 bases between. The DNA for the CDR3 is TGTGCCAGCAGCGTGACAGGATTCACTGAAGCTTTCTTT. Its protein product is CASSVTGFTEAFF.

The V gene is TRBV11-2, the J gene TRBJ2-5; the D gene is possibly TRBD1 (5 bases). The CDR3 sequence is 16 residues long. Trimming cost V 1 base and J 4 bases, with 16 bases left between them. Germline V lookup: CDR1 SGHAT, CDR2 FQNNGV. The CDR3 reads CASSLGGIVFGETQYF. As DNA, the CDR3 is TGTGCCAGCAGCTTAGGGGGCATTGTCTTTGGAGAGACCCAGTACTTC. Complete variable domain (other parts from reference TRBV11-2 and TRBJ2-5): EAGVAQSPRYKIIEKRQSVAFWCNPISGHATLYWYQQILGQGPKLLIQFQNNGVVDDSQLPKDRFSAERLKGVDSTLKIQPAKLEDSAVYLCASSLGGIVFGETQYFGPGTRLLVL.

The chain employs TRBV20-1 and TRBJ1-4; D unclear. V lost 3 bases and J lost 7, with 6 bases in between. This CDR3 has 11 amino acids. The germline V gene has CDR1 DFQATT and CDR2 SNEGSKA (reference sequence). The CDR3 nucleotides read TGCAGTGCTAGTCGGAGTGAAAAACTGTTTTTT. This translates into CSASRSEKLFF.

The chain joins TRBV24-1 to TRBJ2-1; no definite D call. The length of the CDR3 is 14 residues. Trimming took off 5 bases at V and 7 bases at J, with 14 bases between the two ends. Germline CDR1 is KGHDR and CDR2 is SFDVKD. CDR3 region: CATSVGQSRNEQFF. The CDR3, as DNA: TGTGCCACCAGTGTTGGGCAGTCCAGGAATGAGCAGTTCTTC.

The rearrangement links TRBV19 to TRBJ1-5; no firm D call. CDR3 length equals 12 residues. The V and J ends lost 3 bases and 7 bases respectively, with 7 bases between them. Germline values: CDR1 LNHDA, CDR2 SQIVND (reference sequence). The CDR3 protein is CASSILRQPQHF. The CDR3 DNA reads as TGTGCCAGTAGTATTTTGAGGCAGCCCCAGCATTTT.

The chain is built from TRBV4-1 and TRBJ2-3, with 8 bases identical to TRBD2. The CDR3 has 15 residues. J gave up 6 bases and V 1 base, and 6 bases lay outside the gene matches. CDR1 is MGHRA, CDR2 YSYEKL, per germline. CDR3 in DNA: TGCGCCAGCAGCCAAGCGGCGGGGGGAACGGATACGCAGTATTTT. Amino acid sequence: CASSQAAGGTDTQYF.

The chain joins TRBV2 to TRBJ2-2; D unresolved. The CDR3 has 12 residues. CDR1 and CDR2 from the germline V gene are SNHLY and FYNNEI. V lost 6 bases and J 5 bases, leaving 7 bases between the germline ends. The CDR3 DNA reads as TGTGCCAGCAGGGCAGATACCGGGGAGCTGTTTTTT. Translated: CASRADTGELFF. The full variable domain, rest sourced from reference TRBV2 and TRBJ2-2, is EPEVTQTPSHQVTQMGQEVILRCVPISNHLYFYWYRQILGQKVEFLVSFYNNEISEKSEIFDDQFSVERPDGSNFTLKIRSTKLEDSAMYFCASRADTGELFFGEGSRLTVL.

The chain employs TRBV6-5 and TRBJ1-2, with TRBD1 matching 10 bases. After removal of 6 bases from V and 9 bases from J, the junction contained 4 bases not matched to a gene. The CDR3 totals 12 residues. Germline V gene lookup returns CDR1 MNHEY and CDR2 SVGAGI. CDR3 amino acids: CASSPGQGRYTF. DNA of the CDR3: TGTGCCAGCAGCCCGGGACAGGGGCGCTACACCTTC.

The gene calls are TRBV15 and TRBJ1-5; D is possibly TRBD1 (6 bases). The V end lost 0 bases, the J end lost 2 bases, and 11 bases lay between the germline ends. The germline V gene has CDR1 LNHNV and CDR2 YYDKDF (reference sequence). The CDR3 runs to 16 residues. CDR3 sequence reads: CATSRDLQGGNQPQHF. CDR3 sequence (DNA): TGTGCCACCAGCAGAGATTTACAGGGAGGCAATCAGCCCCAGCATTTT.

V and J are TRBV7-8 and TRBJ1-2; D ambiguous. CDR1 is SGHVS, CDR2 FQNEAQ, per germline. The V end was cut by 3 bases, the J end by 0 bases, with 17 bases between. The CDR3 sequence is 17 residues long. DNA of the CDR3: TGTGCCAGCAGCTTCGGGTTTACGCTCGGATCTAACTATGGCTACACCTTC. It is translated as CASSFGFTLGSNYGYTF.

J is TRBJ2-2 and V is TRBV29-1; D may be TRBD2 (5 bases). V was shortened by 7 bases and J by 5 bases, with 23 bases between the two germline ends. Germline lookup yields CDR1 SQVTM and CDR2 ANQGSEA. CDR3 length equals 16 residues. The CDR3 coding sequence is TGCAGCGCCCTACCCACGGGATCCTGGAGGACCGGGGAGCTGTTTTTT. This sequence encodes CSALPTGSWRTGELFF.

This chain links TRBV3-1 (or the pseudogene TRBV3-2) with TRBJ1-2; 8 bases are a match to TRBD1. This CDR3 comprises 15 residues. The junction had 5 bases not matched to a gene; V was cut back by 2 bases and J by 3 bases. Germline V CDR1 and CDR2: LGHDT, YNNKEL (reference sequence). The CDR3 DNA reads TGTGCCAGCAGCCAACGGGACAGGCGCTACTATGGCTACACCTTC. This encodes CASSQRDRRYYGYTF.